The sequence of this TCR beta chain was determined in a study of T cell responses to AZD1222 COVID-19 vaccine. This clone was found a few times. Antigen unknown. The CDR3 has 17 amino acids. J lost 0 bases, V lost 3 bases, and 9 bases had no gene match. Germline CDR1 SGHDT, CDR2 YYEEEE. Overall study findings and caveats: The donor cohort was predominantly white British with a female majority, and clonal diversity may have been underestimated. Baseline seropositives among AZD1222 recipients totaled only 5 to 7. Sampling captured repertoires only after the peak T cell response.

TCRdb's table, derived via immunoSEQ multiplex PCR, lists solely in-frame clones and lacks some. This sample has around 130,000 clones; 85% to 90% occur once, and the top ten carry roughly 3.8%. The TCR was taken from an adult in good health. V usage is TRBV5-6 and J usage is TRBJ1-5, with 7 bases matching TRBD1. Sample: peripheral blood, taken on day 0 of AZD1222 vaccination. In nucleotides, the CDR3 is TGTGCCAGCAGCTCCGCTGGGACAGCTTATAGCAATCAGCCCCAGCATTTT. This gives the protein CASSSAGTAYSNQPQHF.